The sequence of this T cell receptor (beta chain) was determined in a study of blood T cell repertoires in COVID-19. In the study overall: Donors in the United States, Italy and Spain gave samples during acute or convalescent COVID-19.

As handled by the study authors: Using reference gene primer amplification, nucleated cell counts were estimated. The repertoire was sequenced with immunoSEQ multiplex PCR; TCRdb's copy has only in-frame clones and lacks some. The DNA was the basis for D and trimming; V, J and clone size are from that table. The sample lists 150,000 to 190,000 clones, roughly four fifths occurring once. V lost 5 bases and J 9 bases, leaving 13 bases between the germline ends. Germline values: CDR1 MRHNA, CDR2 SNTAGT. The CDR3 contains 12 residues. The sequencing sample was made of peripheral blood. V gene TRBV6-4 combines with J gene TRBJ1-2; D possibly corresponds to TRBD1 (6 bases). This TCR was sampled from an elderly woman with acute or convalescent COVID-19. CDR3 sequence (DNA): TGTGCCAGCAGTAAGGACAGTCATCGCTACACCTTC. This translates into CASSKDSHRYTF.